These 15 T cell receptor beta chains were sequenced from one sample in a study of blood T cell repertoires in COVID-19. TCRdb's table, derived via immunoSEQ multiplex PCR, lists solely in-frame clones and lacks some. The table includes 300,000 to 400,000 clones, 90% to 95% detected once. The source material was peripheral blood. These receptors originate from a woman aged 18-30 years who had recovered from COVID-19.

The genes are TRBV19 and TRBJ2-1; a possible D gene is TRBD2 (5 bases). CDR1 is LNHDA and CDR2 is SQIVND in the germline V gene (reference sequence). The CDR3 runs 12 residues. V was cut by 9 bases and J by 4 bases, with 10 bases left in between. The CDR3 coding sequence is TGTGCCAGCGCCCCGGGGTACAATGAGCAGTTCTTC. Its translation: CASAPGYNEQFF.

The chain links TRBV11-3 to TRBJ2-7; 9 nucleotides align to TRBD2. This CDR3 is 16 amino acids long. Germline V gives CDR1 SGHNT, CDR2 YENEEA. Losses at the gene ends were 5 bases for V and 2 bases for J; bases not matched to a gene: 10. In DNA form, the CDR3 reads TGTGCCAGCAGCCCGCCCGGCCTAGCGGGACCCTACGAGCAGTACGTC. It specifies CASSPPGLAGPYEQYV.

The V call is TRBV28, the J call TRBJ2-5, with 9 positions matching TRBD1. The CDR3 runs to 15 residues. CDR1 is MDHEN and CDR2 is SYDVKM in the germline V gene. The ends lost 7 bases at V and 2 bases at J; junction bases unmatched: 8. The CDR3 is CASKGAGQGQETQYF. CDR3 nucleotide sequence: TGTGCCAGCAAGGGAGCGGGACAGGGTCAAGAGACCCAGTACTTC.

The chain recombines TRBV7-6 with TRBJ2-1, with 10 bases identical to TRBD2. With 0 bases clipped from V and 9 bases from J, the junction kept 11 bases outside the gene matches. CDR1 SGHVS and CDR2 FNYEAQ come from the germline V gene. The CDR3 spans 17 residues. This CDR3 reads CASSLAGASGRSGEQFF. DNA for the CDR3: TGTGCCAGCAGCTTAGCCGGCGCTAGCGGGAGATCGGGTGAGCAGTTCTTC.

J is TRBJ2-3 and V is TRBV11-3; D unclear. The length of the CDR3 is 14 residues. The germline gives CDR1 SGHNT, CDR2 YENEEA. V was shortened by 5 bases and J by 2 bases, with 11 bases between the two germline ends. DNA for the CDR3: TGTGCCAGCAGCCCAGGTCCAGTCACAGATACGCAGTATTTT. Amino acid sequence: CASSPGPVTDTQYF. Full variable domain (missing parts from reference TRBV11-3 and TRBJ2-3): EAGVVQSPRYKIIEKKQPVAFWCNPISGHNTLYWYLQNLGQGPELLIRYENEEAVDDSQLPKDRFSAERLKGVDSTLKIQPAELGDSAVYLCASSPGPVTDTQYFGPGTRLTVL.

The CDR3 DNA reads as TGTGCCAGTAGTATCAGGCTCGTGGTACACCCAACTAATGAAAAACTGTTTTTT. The encoded protein is CASSIRLVVHPTNEKLFF. V gene TRBV19 combines with J gene TRBJ1-4; no reliable D call. Germline V CDR1 and CDR2: LNHDA, SQIVND (reference sequence). Trimming took off 3 bases at V and 0 bases at J, with 17 bases between the two ends. This CDR3 has 18 amino acids.

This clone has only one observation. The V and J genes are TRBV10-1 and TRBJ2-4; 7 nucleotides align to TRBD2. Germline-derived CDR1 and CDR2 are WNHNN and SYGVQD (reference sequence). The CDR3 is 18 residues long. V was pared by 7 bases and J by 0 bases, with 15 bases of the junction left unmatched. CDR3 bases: TGCGCCAGCACCCAATGGGGGGAGGGACCTATAGCCAAAAACATTCAGTACTTC. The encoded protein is CASTQWGEGPIAKNIQYF.

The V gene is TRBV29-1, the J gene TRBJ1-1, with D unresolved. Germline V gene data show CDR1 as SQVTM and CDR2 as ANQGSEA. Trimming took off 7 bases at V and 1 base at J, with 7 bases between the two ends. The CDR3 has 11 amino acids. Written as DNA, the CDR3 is TGCAGCGGCAACAAGAACACTGAAGCTTTCTTT. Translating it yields CSGNKNTEAFF.

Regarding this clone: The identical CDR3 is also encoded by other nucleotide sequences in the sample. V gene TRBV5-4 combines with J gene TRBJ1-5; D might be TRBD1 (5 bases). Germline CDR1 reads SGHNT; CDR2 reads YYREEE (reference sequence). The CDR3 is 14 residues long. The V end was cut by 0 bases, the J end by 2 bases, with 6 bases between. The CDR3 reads CASSLGGGNQPQHF. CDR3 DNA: TGTGCCAGCAGCTTGGGGGGGGGCAATCAGCCCCAGCATTTT.

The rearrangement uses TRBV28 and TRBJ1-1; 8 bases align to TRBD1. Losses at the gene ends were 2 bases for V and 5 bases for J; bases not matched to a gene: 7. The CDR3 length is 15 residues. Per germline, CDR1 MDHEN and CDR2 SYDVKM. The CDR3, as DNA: TGTGCCAGCAGTTTAACCTCAGGGGGCCGGACTGAAGCTTTCTTT. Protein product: CASSLTSGGRTEAFF.

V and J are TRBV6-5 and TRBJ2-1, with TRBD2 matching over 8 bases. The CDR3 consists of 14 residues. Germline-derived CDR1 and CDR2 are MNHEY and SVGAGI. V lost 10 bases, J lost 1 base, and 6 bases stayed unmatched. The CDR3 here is CATKRGISYNEQFF. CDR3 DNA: TGTGCCACCAAGCGGGGGATTTCCTACAATGAGCAGTTCTTC.

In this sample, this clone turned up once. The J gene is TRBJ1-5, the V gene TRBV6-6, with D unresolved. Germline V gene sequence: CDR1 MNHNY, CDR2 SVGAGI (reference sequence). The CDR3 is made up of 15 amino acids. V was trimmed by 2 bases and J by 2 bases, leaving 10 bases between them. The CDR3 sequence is CASSYGVEGNQPQHF. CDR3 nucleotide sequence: TGTGCCAGCAGTTACGGTGTCGAGGGCAATCAGCCCCAGCATTTT.

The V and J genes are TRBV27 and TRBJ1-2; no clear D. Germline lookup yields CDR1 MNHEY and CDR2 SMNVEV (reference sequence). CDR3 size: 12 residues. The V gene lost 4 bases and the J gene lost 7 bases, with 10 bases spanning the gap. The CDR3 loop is CASSSNRGGYTF. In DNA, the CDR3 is TGTGCCAGCAGTTCGAACCGGGGTGGCTACACCTTC.

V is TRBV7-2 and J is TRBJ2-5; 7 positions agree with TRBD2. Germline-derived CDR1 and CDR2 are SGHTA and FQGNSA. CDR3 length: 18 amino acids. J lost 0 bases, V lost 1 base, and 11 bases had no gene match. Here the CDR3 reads CASSLGSPSAGYQETQYF. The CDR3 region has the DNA TGTGCCAGCAGCTTAGGGTCCCCCTCAGCGGGGTACCAAGAGACCCAGTACTTC.

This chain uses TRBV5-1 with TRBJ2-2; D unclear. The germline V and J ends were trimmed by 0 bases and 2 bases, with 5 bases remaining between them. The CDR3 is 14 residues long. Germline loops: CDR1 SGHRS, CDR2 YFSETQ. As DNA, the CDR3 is TGCGCCAGCAGCTTGGGACTTAACACCGGGGAGCTGTTTTTT. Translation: CASSLGLNTGELFF.